This passage covers 14 T cell receptor beta chains from one sample sequenced in a study of T cell repertoires in aging, cancer and after chemotherapy. Rearranged V-D-J TRB sequences were amplified with a mixed TRB-A/B primer pool. TCRdb re-called the multiplex PCR reads with MiXCR, one entry per CDR3 protein. Of 12,000 or so distinct CDR3 sequences listed, roughly 29% were seen once; the top ten hold over 9%. TCR beta rearrangements were amplified from peripheral blood genomic DNA. The material sequenced was blood. Receptors originate from a human donor in good health. The donor label of this sample is uncertain.

This clonotype was detected only a few times. V gene TRBV6-6 combines with J gene TRBJ1-5, with 9 bases that match TRBD1. The CDR3 extends over 17 amino acids. V was pared by 5 bases and J by 2 bases, with 10 bases of the junction left unmatched. The germline V gene encodes CDR1 MNHNY and CDR2 SVGAGI (reference sequence). The CDR3 protein is CASSKFGQGRGNQPQHF. CDR3 in DNA: TGTGCCAGCAGTAAATTCGGACAGGGGAGAGGCAATCAGCCCCAGCATTTT.

The V and J genes are TRBV18 and TRBJ1-3; D ambiguous. Germline V gene lookup returns CDR1 KGHSH and CDR2 LQKENI. The CDR3 spans 12 residues. Deletions cut 5 bases from V and 3 bases from J, with 5 bases between. Written as DNA, the CDR3 is TGTGCCAGCTCAGGGCGTGGAAACACCATATATTTT. Encoded protein: CASSGRGNTIYF.

V gene TRBV6-2 or TRBV6-3 combines with J gene TRBJ1-1; 7 bases agree with TRBD1. The CDR3 has 12 residues. Germline V gene lookup returns CDR1 MNHEY and CDR2 SVGEGT. V was pared by 7 bases and J by 7 bases, with 6 bases of the junction left unmatched. This CDR3 reads CASTTTGFEAFF. The CDR3 bases are TGTGCCAGCACCACGACAGGGTTTGAAGCTTTCTTT.

This clonotype rates as medium-sized. This sequence joins TRBV19 and TRBJ1-1; no reliable D call. Looked up from germline, CDR1 is LNHDA and CDR2 is SQIVND (reference sequence). Between the trimmed V and J ends, which lost 4 bases and 0 bases, there was a span of 6 bases. CDR3 size: 13 residues. The CDR3 reads CASSTFMNTEAFF. The CDR3 bases are TGTGCCAGTAGTACGTTCATGAACACTGAAGCTTTCTTT.

In its sample, this clonotype was seen a few times. This chain connects TRBV10-3 to TRBJ2-5; D is perhaps TRBD2 (6 bases). In germline, CDR1 is ENHRY, CDR2 SYGVKD. The CDR3 contains 15 residues. V shed 8 bases and J shed 5 bases, with 21 bases lying between them. Here the CDR3 DNA reads TGTGCCATCTCGTCCGGGGCTAGCGTGTTCGAGACCCAGTACTTC. This gives the protein CAISSGASVFETQYF.

J is TRBJ1-2 and V is TRBV19; D not resolved. Trimming left V 0 bases short and J 4 bases short, with 15 bases between. There are 16 residues in the CDR3. Looked up from germline, CDR1 is LNHDA and CDR2 is SQIVND (reference sequence). CDR3 protein: CASSIDQASPVYGYTF. CDR3 nucleotides: TGTGCCAGTAGTATAGATCAGGCCAGTCCGGTCTATGGCTACACCTTC.

This clonotype was detected only once. The chain uses TRBV30 and TRBJ1-4; weak D call: TRBD1 (6 bases). This CDR3 has 14 amino acids. Per the germline V gene, CDR1 is GTSNPN and CDR2 is SVGIG (reference sequence). Between the trimmed V and J ends, which lost 6 bases and 4 bases, there was a span of 15 bases. DNA for the CDR3: TGTGCCTGCAACCAAGGGGGAAATAATGAAAAACTGTTTTTT. Translation: CACNQGGNNEKLFF.

Worth noting for this clonotype: A much bigger clone sits one base away, suggesting this may be a read error. V is TRBV19 and J is TRBJ2-1; D is perhaps TRBD2 (5 bases). CDR1 is LNHDA, CDR2 SQIVND, per germline (reference sequence). The CDR3 is 17 residues long. Here the CDR3 reads CASSLTGSPRDYNGQFF. CDR3 sequence (DNA): TGTGCCAGTAGCCTAACCGGGTCCCCGAGGGATTACAATGGGCAGTTCTTC. The variable domain in full, completed from reference TRBV19 and TRBJ2-1, reads DGGITQSPKYLFRKEGQNVTLSCEQNLNHDAMYWYRQDPGQGLRLIYYSQIVNDFQKGDIAEGYSVSREKKESFPLTVTSAQKNPTAFYLCASSLTGSPRDYNGQFFGPGTRLTVL.

The genes are TRBV6-1 and TRBJ2-7; TRBD1 matches 7 bases. Per germline, CDR1 MNHNS and CDR2 SASEGT. This CDR3 region has 13 residues. V lost 6 bases to trimming and J lost 5 bases; unmatched junction nucleotides: 7. In nucleotides, the CDR3 is TGTGCCAGCAGGGGGACCGGGACAGACGAGCAGTACTTC. It codes for CASRGTGTDEQYF.

CDR3: CASSWGDRSAYEQYF. DNA for the CDR3: TGCGCCAGCAGCTGGGGGGACAGGTCGGCCTACGAGCAGTACTTC. This rearrangement joins TRBV5-1 to TRBJ2-7, with 8 nucleotides matching TRBD1. V dropped 3 bases and J dropped 2; count of bases not matched to a gene: 7. Germline lookup yields CDR1 SGHRS and CDR2 YFSETQ. The CDR3 runs to 15 residues.

The J gene is TRBJ2-4, the V gene TRBV6-2 or TRBV6-3; D remains unclear. The CDR3 runs 13 residues. Germline V gene lookup returns CDR1 MNHEY and CDR2 SVGEGT. Trimming pared 5 bases from V and 5 bases from J, leaving 10 bases between. The DNA of the CDR3 is TGTGCCAGCAGTGAGATTGTGGAAAACATTCAGTACTTC. Translation gives CASSEIVENIQYF.

J is TRBJ2-1 and V is TRBV10-3; 8 bases agree with TRBD1. Trimming at V came to 7 bases and at J to 7 bases, leaving 9 bases not matched to a gene. In germline, CDR1 is ENHRY, CDR2 SYGVKD. This CDR3 region has 14 residues. CDR3 sequence: CAINRAGGINEQFF. CDR3 sequence (DNA): TGTGCCATCAATCGCGCAGGGGGCATAAATGAGCAGTTCTTC.

This chain uses TRBV20-1 with TRBJ2-1, with 10 positions matching TRBD2. CDR1 DFQATT and CDR2 SNEGSKA come from the germline V gene (reference sequence). The V segment lost 3 bases and the J segment 8 bases; nucleotides outside the gene matches: 10. The CDR3 has 15 amino acids. This chain's CDR3 is CSASGASGGADEQFF. Here the CDR3 DNA reads TGCAGTGCTAGCGGCGCCAGCGGGGGGGCTGATGAGCAGTTCTTC.

This clonotype was observed a few times. The rearrangement joins TRBV5-6 to TRBJ1-1; D unclear. V was clipped by 5 bases and J by 7 bases, with 9 bases between them. CDR1 SGHDT and CDR2 YYEEEE come from the germline V gene. This CDR3 contains 11 residues. CDR3 sequence: CASRSLGEAFF. DNA of the CDR3: TGTGCCAGCAGATCTCTCGGTGAAGCTTTCTTT.